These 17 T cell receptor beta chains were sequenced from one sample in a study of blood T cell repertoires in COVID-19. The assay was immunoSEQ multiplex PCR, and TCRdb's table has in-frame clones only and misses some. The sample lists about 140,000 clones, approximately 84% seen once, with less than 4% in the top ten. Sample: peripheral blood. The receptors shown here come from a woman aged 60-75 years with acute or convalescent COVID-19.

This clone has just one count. The CDR3 bases are TGTGCCAGCAGTCCCATCACAGTAGCGGCCACAGATACGCAGTATTTT. Translation gives CASSPITVAATDTQYF. This sequence joins TRBV27 and TRBJ2-3, with D possibly matching TRBD2 (6 bases). Deletions cut 5 bases from V and 2 bases from J, with 17 bases between. Germline loops: CDR1 MNHEY, CDR2 SMNVEV (reference sequence). CDR3 length: 16 amino acids.

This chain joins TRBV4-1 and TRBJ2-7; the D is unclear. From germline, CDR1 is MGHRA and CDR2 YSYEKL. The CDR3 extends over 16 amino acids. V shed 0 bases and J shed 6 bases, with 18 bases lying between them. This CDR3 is CASSQDPIGPAVEQYF. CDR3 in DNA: TGCGCCAGCAGCCAAGACCCGATAGGTCCGGCGGTCGAGCAGTACTTC.

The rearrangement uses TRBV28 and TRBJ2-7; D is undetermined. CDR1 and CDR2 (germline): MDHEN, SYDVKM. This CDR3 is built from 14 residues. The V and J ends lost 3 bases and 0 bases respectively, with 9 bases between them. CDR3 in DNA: TGTGCCAGCAGTTTGGCAGTTGGCTCCTACGAGCAGTACTTC. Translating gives CASSLAVGSYEQYF.

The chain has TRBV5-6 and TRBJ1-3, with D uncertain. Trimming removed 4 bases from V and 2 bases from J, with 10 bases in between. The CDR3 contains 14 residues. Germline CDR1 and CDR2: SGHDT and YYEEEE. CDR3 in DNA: TGTGCCAGCAGCCCGACTCAAGCTGGAAACACCATATATTTT. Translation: CASSPTQAGNTIYF.

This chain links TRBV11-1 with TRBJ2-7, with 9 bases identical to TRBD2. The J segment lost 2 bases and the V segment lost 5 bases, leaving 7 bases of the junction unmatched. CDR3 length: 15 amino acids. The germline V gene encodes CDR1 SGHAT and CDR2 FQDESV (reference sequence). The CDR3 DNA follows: TGTGCCAGCAGCGCCGCTAGCGGGACTCCCTACGAGCAGTACTTC. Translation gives CASSAASGTPYEQYF.

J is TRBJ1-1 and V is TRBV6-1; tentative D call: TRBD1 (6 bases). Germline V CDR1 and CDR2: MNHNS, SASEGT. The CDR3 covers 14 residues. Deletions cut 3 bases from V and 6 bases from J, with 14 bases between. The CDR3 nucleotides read TGTGCCAGCAGTGATCTCCCAGGGGACCCTGAAGCTTTCTTT. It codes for CASSDLPGDPEAFF.

In DNA, the CDR3 is TGTGCCAGCACCCCCCCGGGCCAAGAGACCCAGTACTTC. This sequence encodes CASTPPGQETQYF. V gene TRBV6-5 combines with J gene TRBJ2-5; D gene ambiguous. The germline CDR1 and CDR2 sequences are MNHEY and SVGAGI. V was trimmed by 7 bases and J by 1 base, leaving 10 bases between them. The CDR3 runs 13 residues.

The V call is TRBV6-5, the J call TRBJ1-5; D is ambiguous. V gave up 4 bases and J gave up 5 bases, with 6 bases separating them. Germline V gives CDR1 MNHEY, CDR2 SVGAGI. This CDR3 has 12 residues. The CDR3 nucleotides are TGTGCCAGCAGTTTTCAGGATCAGCCCCAGCATTTT. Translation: CASSFQDQPQHF.

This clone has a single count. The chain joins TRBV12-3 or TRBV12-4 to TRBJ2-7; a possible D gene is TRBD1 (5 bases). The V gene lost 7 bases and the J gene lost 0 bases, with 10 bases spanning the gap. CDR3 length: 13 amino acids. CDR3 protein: CASNPDTSYEQYF. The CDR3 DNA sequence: TGTGCCAGCAACCCGGACACCTCCTACGAGCAGTACTTC.

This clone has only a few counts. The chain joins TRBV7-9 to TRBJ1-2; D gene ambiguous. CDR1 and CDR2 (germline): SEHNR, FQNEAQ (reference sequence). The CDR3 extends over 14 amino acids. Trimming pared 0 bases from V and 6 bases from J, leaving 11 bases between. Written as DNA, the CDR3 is TGTGCCAGCAGCTTAGCGGGCCAGGTGGATGGCTACACCTTC. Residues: CASSLAGQVDGYTF.

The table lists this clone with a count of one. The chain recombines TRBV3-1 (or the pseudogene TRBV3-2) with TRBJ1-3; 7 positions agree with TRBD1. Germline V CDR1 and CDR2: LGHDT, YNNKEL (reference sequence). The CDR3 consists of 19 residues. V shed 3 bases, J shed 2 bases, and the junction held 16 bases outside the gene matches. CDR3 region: CASSHKGALTGIAGNTIYF. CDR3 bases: TGTGCCAGCAGCCACAAGGGGGCACTTACAGGGATAGCTGGAAACACCATATATTTT.

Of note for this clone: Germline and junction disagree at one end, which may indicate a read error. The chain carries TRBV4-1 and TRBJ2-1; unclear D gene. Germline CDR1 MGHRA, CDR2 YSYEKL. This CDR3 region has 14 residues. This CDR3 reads CASSQDGLDSLSVF. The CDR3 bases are TGCGCCAGCAGCCAAGATGGTCTAGACTCTCTTTCCGTCTTC.

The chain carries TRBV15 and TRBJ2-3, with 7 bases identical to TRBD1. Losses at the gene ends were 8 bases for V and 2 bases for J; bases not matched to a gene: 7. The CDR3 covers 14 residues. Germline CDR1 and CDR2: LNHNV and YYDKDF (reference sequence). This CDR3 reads CATSLDRNTDTQYF. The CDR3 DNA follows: TGTGCCACCTCTCTGGACAGGAACACAGATACGCAGTATTTT. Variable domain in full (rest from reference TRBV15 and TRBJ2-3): DAMVIQNPRYQVTQFGKPVTLSCSQTLNHNVMYWYQQKSSQAPKLLFHYYDKDFNNEADTPDNFQSRRPNTSFCFLDIRSPGLGDTAMYLCATSLDRNTDTQYFGPGTRLTVL.

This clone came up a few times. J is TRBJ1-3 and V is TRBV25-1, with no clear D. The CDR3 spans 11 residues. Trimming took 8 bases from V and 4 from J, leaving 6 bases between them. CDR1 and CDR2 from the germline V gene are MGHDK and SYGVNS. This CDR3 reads CASLSGNTIYF. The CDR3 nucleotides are TGTGCCAGCCTGTCCGGAAACACCATATATTTT.

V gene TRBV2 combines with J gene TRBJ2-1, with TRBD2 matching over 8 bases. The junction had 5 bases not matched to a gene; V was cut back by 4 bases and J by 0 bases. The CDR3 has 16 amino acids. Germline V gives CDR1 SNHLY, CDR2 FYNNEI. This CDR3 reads CASSGRLASSYNEQFF. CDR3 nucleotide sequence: TGTGCCAGCAGTGGAAGACTAGCGAGCTCCTACAATGAGCAGTTCTTC.

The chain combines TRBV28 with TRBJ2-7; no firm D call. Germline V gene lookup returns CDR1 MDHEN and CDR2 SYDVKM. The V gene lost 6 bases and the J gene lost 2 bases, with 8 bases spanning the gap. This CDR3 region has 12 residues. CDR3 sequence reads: CASRHSAYEQYF. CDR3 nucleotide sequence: TGTGCCAGCAGGCATTCGGCCTACGAGCAGTACTTC.

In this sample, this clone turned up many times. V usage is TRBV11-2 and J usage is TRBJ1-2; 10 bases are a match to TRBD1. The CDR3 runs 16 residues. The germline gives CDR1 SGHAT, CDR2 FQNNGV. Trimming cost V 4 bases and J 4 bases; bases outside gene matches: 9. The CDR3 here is CASSYGFRDRGYGYTF. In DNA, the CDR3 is TGTGCCAGCAGCTACGGATTCCGGGACAGGGGCTATGGCTACACCTTC.